This TCR beta chain appears in the sequencing data of a study of blood T cell repertoires in COVID-19. Participants were aged 18 to 89 years from approximately 25 US areas. The germline V gene encodes CDR1 SQVTM and CDR2 ANQGSEA. V lost 7 bases to trimming and J lost 3 bases, with 14 bases between them. The CDR3 consists of 13 residues. Produced via immunoSEQ multiplex PCR; TCRdb's table is partial and in-frame only. Of 300,000 to 400,000 clones in the sample, approximately 83% were seen once. Material: PBMCs or T cells enriched from blood (not recorded which). J is TRBJ2-3 and V is TRBV29-1, with D possibly TRBD2 on 5 matching bases. The receptor was derived from a woman in her thirties or forties with acute COVID-19. The CDR3 coding sequence is TGCAGCGCCCGGGGTGGGAGTACAGATACGCAGTATTTT. Encoded protein: CSARGGSTDTQYF.